This entry lists 24 T cell receptor beta chains sequenced from one sample in a study of blood T cell repertoires in COVID-19. Data came from immunoSEQ multiplex PCR; TCRdb stores just in-frame clones and leaves some out. The repertoire includes a few hundred thousand clones, around 85% of them detected once, and roughly 0.94% sits in the top ten. Sequencing was done on a sample of peripheral blood. The receptors originated from a human donor with COVID-19, enrolled during active disease. The donor label of this sample is uncertain.

This rearrangement joins TRBV12-3 or TRBV12-4 to TRBJ1-2; TRBD1 matches at 8 bases. V shed 7 bases, J shed 4 bases, and the junction held 5 bases outside the gene matches. The CDR3 runs 13 residues. CDR3: CASTLQGGYGYTF. In DNA, the CDR3 is TGTGCCAGCACCTTACAGGGGGGCTATGGCTACACCTTC.

The chain has TRBV30 and TRBJ1-1; D ambiguous. CDR3 length: 13 residues. V was cut by 0 bases and J by 6 bases, with 11 bases left in between. Per the germline V gene, CDR1 is GTSNPN and CDR2 is SVGIG (reference sequence). The CDR3 loop reads CAWSVRREAEAFF. The CDR3 DNA is TGTGCCTGGAGTGTACGTAGGGAGGCTGAAGCTTTCTTT.

The V gene is TRBV19, the J gene TRBJ2-7, with a possible D match to TRBD1 (6 bases). CDR1 and CDR2 from the germline V gene are LNHDA and SQIVND (reference sequence). Trimming shortened V by 4 bases and J by 1 base, and 11 bases separated the two germline ends. This CDR3 comprises 14 residues. This CDR3 reads CASSNQGRSYEQYF. In DNA form, the CDR3 reads TGTGCCAGTAGTAATCAGGGGCGTTCCTACGAGCAGTACTTC.

The chain has TRBV27 and TRBJ2-1; 9 nucleotides line up with TRBD1. CDR3 length: 16 residues. Germline loops: CDR1 MNHEY, CDR2 SMNVEV (reference sequence). V shed 10 bases and J 8 bases; nucleotides not matched to a gene: 18. CDR3 sequence (DNA): TGTGCCACCCGCAAGCTGACAGGGACAGGGTGGGATGAGCAGTTCTTC. Its protein is CATRKLTGTGWDEQFF.

Of note for this clone: Within the sample, other DNA sequences also encode this same CDR3. CDR3 protein: CASSTTGDTEAFF. The CDR3 DNA reads as TGTGCCAGTAGCACTACAGGGGACACTGAAGCTTTCTTT. The chain links TRBV19 to TRBJ1-1, with 7 bases fitting TRBD1. V gave up 6 bases and J gave up 3 bases; unmatched junction bases: 4. This CDR3 contains 13 residues. CDR1 is LNHDA, CDR2 SQIVND, per germline (reference sequence).

The chain is built from TRBV29-1 and TRBJ2-7; maybe TRBD2 (5 bases). Trimming took 6 bases from V and 7 from J, leaving 13 bases between them. CDR3 length: 11 amino acids. Germline V gene data show CDR1 as SQVTM and CDR2 as ANQGSEA. CDR3 coding DNA: TGCAGCGTGGGAGCCCTGGGGGAGCAGTACTTC. This encodes CSVGALGEQYF.

This chain uses TRBV6-2 or TRBV6-3 with TRBJ2-1; D is perhaps TRBD2 (7 bases). The CDR3 consists of 18 residues. V was cut by 2 bases and J by 9 bases, with 26 bases left in between. CDR1 is MNHEY, CDR2 SVGEGT, per germline. The CDR3 spells CASSYADGARRGGGEQFF. The CDR3 DNA is TGTGCCAGCAGTTACGCCGACGGCGCTCGCCGCGGGGGCGGTGAGCAGTTCTTC.

There are a few counts of this clone. CDR3 amino acids: CASSVGGAERETQYF. The DNA for the CDR3 is TGTGCCAGCAGCGTAGGGGGCGCCGAACGAGAGACCCAGTACTTC. The rearrangement uses TRBV7-2 and TRBJ2-5, with TRBD1 identical over 7 bases. The CDR3 totals 15 residues. V shed 5 bases and J 4 bases; nucleotides not matched to a gene: 10. Looked up from germline, CDR1 is SGHTA and CDR2 is FQGNSA.

This chain uses TRBV6-5 with TRBJ1-2; D is unclear. CDR3 length: 14 amino acids. V shed 7 bases and J shed 3 bases, with 15 bases lying between them. Germline V gene sequence: CDR1 MNHEY, CDR2 SVGAGI. In nucleotides, the CDR3 is TGTGCCAGCACCCTACCTGATGGGCACTATGGCTACACCTTC. Its translation: CASTLPDGHYGYTF.

The gene calls are TRBV19 and TRBJ2-3; D not resolved. The CDR3 runs 13 residues. V was pared by 3 bases and J by 3 bases, with 7 bases between. Looked up from germline, CDR1 is LNHDA and CDR2 is SQIVND (reference sequence). CDR3 protein: CASSMERTDTQYF. CDR3 nucleotide sequence: TGTGCCAGTAGTATGGAGAGAACAGATACGCAGTATTTT. Drawing the rest from reference TRBV19 and TRBJ2-3, the complete variable domain is DGGITQSPKYLFRKEGQNVTLSCEQNLNHDAMYWYRQDPGQGLRLIYYSQIVNDFQKGDIAEGYSVSREKKESFPLTVTSAQKNPTAFYLCASSMERTDTQYFGPGTRLTVL.

This sequence joins TRBV6-5 and TRBJ2-7, with D possibly matching TRBD1 (5 bases). The CDR3 is 13 amino acids. From germline, CDR1 is MNHEY and CDR2 SVGAGI. Trimming took off 3 bases at V and 4 bases at J, with 10 bases between the two ends. The CDR3 DNA reads TGTGCCAGCAGTTATGACAGAGTATACGAGCAGTACTTC. Translated: CASSYDRVYEQYF.

This chain connects TRBV30 to TRBJ2-3; 9 bases align to TRBD2. The germline CDR1 and CDR2 sequences are GTSNPN and SVGIG (reference sequence). There are 14 residues in the CDR3. Trimming took 4 bases from V and 4 from J; bases not matched to a gene: 6. The CDR3 nucleotides read TGTGCCTGGATTCAGGGACTAGCTCCAGATACGCAGTATTTT. It encodes CAWIQGLAPDTQYF.

This chain joins TRBV28 and TRBJ1-2, with D possibly matching TRBD1 (6 bases). CDR3 length: 14 residues. CDR1 MDHEN and CDR2 SYDVKM come from the germline V gene. Between the trimmed V and J ends, which lost 5 bases and 2 bases, there was a span of 12 bases. The CDR3 reads CASSEQGLNYGYTF. For the CDR3, the DNA is TGTGCCAGCAGTGAGCAGGGGTTAAACTATGGCTACACCTTC.

The chain carries TRBV2 and TRBJ1-5, with TRBD1 matching 8 bases. CDR1 SNHLY and CDR2 FYNNEI come from the germline V gene. This CDR3 region has 14 residues. The trim removed 6 bases at V and 4 bases at J, leaving 5 bases unmatched. The CDR3, as DNA: TGTGCCAGCAGCCGGACAGGGCCGAATCAGCCCCAGCATTTT. It specifies CASSRTGPNQPQHF.

The chain has TRBV6-1 and TRBJ2-5; 8 bases fit TRBD1. There are 14 residues in the CDR3. Germline V gives CDR1 MNHNS, CDR2 SASEGT. J was trimmed by 5 bases and V by 2 bases; bases with no gene match: 4. The CDR3 loop is CASSETGGSETQYF. The CDR3 DNA is TGTGCCAGCAGTGAAACAGGGGGATCGGAGACCCAGTACTTC.

This clone has only one observation. This rearrangement joins TRBV27 to TRBJ1-6, with TRBD1 matching over 9 bases. This CDR3 is 15 amino acids long. Germline CDR1 is MNHEY and CDR2 is SMNVEV (reference sequence). V was clipped by 4 bases and J by 7 bases; unmatched bases: 5. CDR3 DNA: TGTGCCAGCAGTTGGGACAGGGCCGCAAATTCACCCCTCCACTTT. This gives the protein CASSWDRAANSPLHF.

The chain couples TRBV7-9 to TRBJ1-2, with D possibly matching TRBD1 (6 bases). V lost 5 bases to trimming and J lost 4 bases, with 14 bases between them. Germline values: CDR1 SEHNR, CDR2 FQNEAQ (reference sequence). The CDR3 is made up of 14 amino acids. This CDR3 is CASSEAGAGYGYTF. The CDR3 DNA sequence: TGTGCCAGCAGCGAGGCAGGGGCTGGCTATGGCTACACCTTC.

The V call is TRBV18, the J call TRBJ1-5; a weak D match, TRBD1 (5 bases). The CDR3 has 15 amino acids. Looked up from germline, CDR1 is KGHSH and CDR2 is LQKENI. Trimming pared 5 bases from V and 3 bases from J, leaving 14 bases between. CDR3 amino acids: CASSTGGIDNQPQHF. CDR3 nucleotide sequence: TGTGCCAGCTCAACCGGGGGGATTGACAATCAGCCCCAGCATTTT.

The chain employs TRBV18 and TRBJ1-5, with D uncertain. CDR1 and CDR2 from the germline V gene are KGHSH and LQKENI. This CDR3 spans 15 amino acids. Trimming removed 3 bases at V and 0 bases at J, with 9 bases between. Here the CDR3 DNA reads TGTGCCAGCTCACCCAGCGGGTATAGCAATCAGCCCCAGCATTTT. Translated, it gives CASSPSGYSNQPQHF.

This rearrangement joins TRBV10-3 to TRBJ2-5; D may be TRBD1 (6 bases). V was pared by 0 bases and J by 5 bases, with 7 bases between. The CDR3 runs 13 residues. The germline gives CDR1 ENHRY, CDR2 SYGVKD. The CDR3 nucleotides are TGTGCCATCAGTGAGTCCCAGGGGGAGACCCAGTACTTC. Its translation is CAISESQGETQYF.

The chain has TRBV28 and TRBJ1-2; D is undetermined. Trimming shortened V by 0 bases and J by 7 bases, and 6 bases separated the two germline ends. The CDR3 consists of 12 residues. From germline, CDR1 is MDHEN and CDR2 SYDVKM. The CDR3: CASSLWRSGYTF. In nucleotides, the CDR3 is TGTGCCAGCAGTTTATGGAGAAGTGGCTACACCTTC.

V is TRBV7-9 and J is TRBJ2-7; D is unclear. The CDR3 has 13 residues. The germline V gene encodes CDR1 SEHNR and CDR2 FQNEAQ (reference sequence). The V end lost 5 bases, the J end lost 3 bases, and 11 bases lay between the germline ends. This CDR3 is CASSRRQDYEQYF. Written as DNA, the CDR3 is TGTGCCAGCAGCAGACGCCAGGACTACGAGCAGTACTTC.

The V and J genes are TRBV7-3 and TRBJ2-5, with TRBD2 as a possible D gene (6 bases). Per germline, CDR1 SGHTA and CDR2 FQGTGA. Between the trimmed V and J ends, which lost 0 bases and 5 bases, there was a span of 10 bases. This CDR3 spans 14 amino acids. The CDR3 DNA follows: TGTGCCAGCAGCTTAACGGCGGGGTCGGAGACCCAGTACTTC. Translated, it gives CASSLTAGSETQYF.

The V gene is TRBV4-1, the J gene TRBJ1-2; 9 nucleotides match TRBD1. The V gene end was trimmed by 4 bases and the J gene end by 7 bases; junction bases not matched to a gene: 13. The CDR3 consists of 16 residues. Germline CDR1 is MGHRA and CDR2 is YSYEKL. The CDR3 sequence is CASSPTGTGLGGGYTF. In nucleotides, the CDR3 is TGCGCCAGCAGCCCCACAGGGACAGGGTTAGGGGGTGGCTACACCTTC.